These T cell receptor beta chains were read from a single sample in a study of tumor-infiltrating lymphocytes in primary liver carcinoma. TCRdb processed the multiplex PCR reads anew with MiXCR; each CDR3 protein has one entry. The sample includes around 71,000 distinct CDR3 sequences, about 70% seen only once; the top ten take approximately 15%. Sample: liver tumor tissue from sampling region 4. Receptor source: a woman in her sixties or seventies with primary liver carcinoma and hepatitis B virus infection. The CDR3 runs from the conserved cysteine through the conserved F or W. A D gene is named only where the DNA matches it firmly. Not all rows give a size; the values are once, few, many and, for expanded clones, a class.

CDR3aa	CDR3nt	v_gene	abundance	d_gene	j_gene	len
CASSFSGSEQFF	TGTGCCAGCAGTTTTAGCGGGAGCGAGCAGTTCTTC	TRBV6-5	many	TRBD2	TRBJ2-1	12
CASSANRDWYSNQPQHF	TGTGCCAGCAGCGCAAACCGGGACTGGTATAGCAATCAGCCCCAGCATTTT	TRBV21-1	few	.	TRBJ1-5	17
CTSNKTTGGYEQYF	TGTACCAGCAACAAAACGACAGGGGGCTACGAGCAGTACTTC	TRBV21-1	once	.	TRBJ2-7	14
CASSYTAGDGNIQYF	TGTGCCAGCAGTTACACAGCGGGAGACGGGAACATTCAGTACTTC	TRBV6-5	.	TRBD2	TRBJ2-4	15
CASSFPGTAIYGYTF	TGTGCCAGCAGTTTCCCCGGGACAGCCATCTATGGCTACACCTTC	TRBV28	.	TRBD1	TRBJ1-2	15
CASSLYGDSDQPQHF	TGCGCCAGCAGCTTGTACGGGGATAGCGATCAGCCCCAGCATTTT	TRBV5-1	few	.	TRBJ1-5	15
CASGREAGGYNEQFF	TGTGCCAGCGGACGAGAGGCGGGTGGATACAATGAGCAGTTCTTC	TRBV6-1	.	.	TRBJ2-1	15
CAWSVDRDYDEAFF	TGTGCCTGGAGTGTGGACAGGGATTACGATGAAGCTTTCTTT	TRBV30	.	TRBD1	TRBJ1-1	14
CSVDDSGIPPYEQYF	TGCAGCGTTGATGACTCCGGTATTCCCCCGTACGAGCAGTACTTC	TRBV29-1	.	.	TRBJ2-7	15
CASSRGDTGYEQYF	TGTGCCAGCAGTCGCGGGGACACTGGCTACGAGCAGTACTTC	TRBV27	.	.	TRBJ2-7	14
CASGFLLAGVGTGELFF	TGTGCTAGTGGTTTTTTACTAGCGGGAGTCGGGACCGGGGAGCTGTTTTTT	TRBV12-5	many	TRBD2	TRBJ2-2	17
CASNLDRTVELFF	TGTGCCAGCAACTTAGATAGGACTGTGGAACTGTTTTTT	TRBV11-2	.	.	TRBJ2-2	13
CASSRANGGFDTQYF	TGTGCCAGCTCCCGAGCCAACGGGGGCTTCGATACGCAGTATTTT	TRBV6-1	.	.	TRBJ2-3	15
CASSFHLAGAGEQYF	TGTGCCAGCAGTTTCCATTTAGCGGGAGCAGGCGAGCAGTACTTC	TRBV12-3/TRBV12-4	many	TRBD2	TRBJ2-7	15
CSASPSRGVEAFF	TGCAGTGCTAGCCCCTCCCGTGGGGTTGAAGCTTTCTTT	TRBV20-1	.	.	TRBJ1-1	13
CASSITRGRAEAFF	TGTGCTAGTAGCATAACCAGGGGGCGAGCTGAAGCTTTCTTT	TRBV11-2	.	TRBD1	TRBJ1-1	14
CASSLNSGFYGYAF	TGTGCCAGCAGCTTAAACAGTGGATTCTATGGCTACGCTTTC	TRBV11-2	.	.	TRBJ1-2	14
CASSLNSGFYGYTF	TGTGCCAGTAGCTTAAACAGTGGATTCTATGGTTACACCTTC	TRBV11-2	once	.	TRBJ1-2	14
CTSSSGTEYDYIF	TGTACCAGCAGTTCCGGGACGGAATATGACTACATCTTC	TRBV11-2	.	.	TRBJ1-2	13
CVSGLAGPKNIQYF	TGTGTCAGTGGCTTGGCGGGACCGAAAAACATTCAGTACTTC	TRBV11-2	once	.	TRBJ2-4	14
CIVEASETSGRAAGEQYF	TGCATCGTTGAAGCCTCCGAGACTAGCGGGAGGGCTGCAGGCGAGCAGTACTTC	TRBV29-1	.	TRBD2	TRBJ2-7	18
CSVDSQINMNTEAFF	TGCAGCGTTGATAGTCAGATAAACATGAACACTGAAGCTTTCTTT	TRBV29-1	many	.	TRBJ1-1	15
CASSLFPRRRHEQYF	TGTGCCAGCAGCTTATTCCCTCGGAGGCGCCACGAGCAGTACTTC	TRBV7-9	.	.	TRBJ2-7	15
CSVGENLAYEQYF	TGCAGCGTGGGGGAAAATTTGGCATACGAGCAGTACTTC	TRBV29-1	medium-sized	.	TRBJ2-7	13
CASTHKLTGTGGYTF	TGTGCCAGTACCCATAAGTTGACAGGTACGGGTGGCTACACCTTC	TRBV6-5	once	.	TRBJ1-2	15
CSVAPRGGSADTQYF	TGCAGCGTTGCGCCTAGAGGCGGGAGCGCAGATACGCAGTATTTT	TRBV29-1	few	TRBD2	TRBJ2-3	15
CASSLDPIGALHYGYTF	TGTGCCAGCAGTTTAGATCCAATCGGGGCGCTGCACTATGGCTACACCTTC	TRBV11-2	.	.	TRBJ1-2	17
CASSLYTSYEQYF	TGTGCCAGCAGTTTATACACCTCATACGAGCAGTACTTC	TRBV12-3/TRBV12-4	.	.	TRBJ2-7	13
CASSLIDTQYF	TGCGCCAGCAGTCTCATAGATACGCAGTATTTT	TRBV5-1	many	.	TRBJ2-3	11
CSSSPTQGKLFF	TGTTCCAGCAGTCCCACTCAGGGAAAACTGTTCTTT	TRBV12-3/TRBV12-4	once	.	TRBJ1-4	12
CASNQTPSGRAAEQYF	TGTGCCAGCAATCAGACCCCTAGCGGGAGGGCTGCCGAGCAGTACTTC	TRBV4-2	.	TRBD2	TRBJ2-7	16
CADSLETPEGFYGYTF	TGTGCCGACAGCCTCGAGACACCGGAGGGGTTCTATGGCTACACCTTC	TRBV11-2	.	.	TRBJ1-2	16
CTSSLFTDSYEQCF	TGTACCAGCAGTTTGTTCACGGATTCCTACGAGCAGTGCTTC	TRBV12-3/TRBV12-4	.	.	TRBJ2-7	14
CASSLGAGHSGELFF	TGTGCCAGCAGCTTAGGGGCGGGACATAGCGGAGAGCTGTTTTTT	TRBV7-3	once	.	TRBJ2-2	15
CASSVAAESTDTQYF	TGTGCCAGCAGCGTAGCGGCGGAGAGCACAGATACGCAGTATTTT	TRBV9	many	.	TRBJ2-3	15
CASSLVASRAYEQYF	TGTGCCAGCAGCTTAGTCGCTAGCAGAGCCTACGAGCAGTACTTC	TRBV11-2	.	.	TRBJ2-7	15
CASSLPGQGVNEQFF	TGCGCCAGCAGCCTACCGGGACAGGGGGTCAATGAGCAGTTCTTC	TRBV5-1	.	TRBD1	TRBJ2-1	15
CASSLVGGRAGEHFF	TGCGCCAGTAGCTTAGTAGGCGGGAGGGCGGGTGAGCACTTCTTC	TRBV11-3	.	TRBD2	TRBJ2-1	15
CASSSTSGRAGETQYF	TGTGCCAGCAGTTCCACTAGCGGGAGGGCCGGGGAGACCCAGTACTTC	TRBV12-3/TRBV12-4	many	TRBD2	TRBJ2-5	16
CASSLRQWDEKLFF	TGTGCCAGTAGCCTCCGGCAGTGGGATGAAAAACTGTTTTTT	TRBV12-3/TRBV12-4	.	.	TRBJ1-4	14
CAISEGGPGNTIYF	TGTGCCATCAGTGAAGGAGGGCCTGGAAACACCATATATTTT	TRBV10-3	few	.	TRBJ1-3	14
CASSLTSRAEQFF	TGTGCCAGCAGCTTGACTAGCAGGGCGGAGCAGTTCTTC	TRBV11-2	.	TRBD2	TRBJ2-1	13
CASSRDFGGTDTQYF	TGTGCTAGCAGCCGCGACTTTGGCGGCACAGATACGCAGTATTTT	TRBV7-8	.	.	TRBJ2-3	15
CAWSVWGTASYEQYF	TGTGCCTGGAGTGTATGGGGGACTGCCTCCTACGAGCAGTACTTC	TRBV30	many	.	TRBJ2-7	15
CSAWDSGQPDCGYTF	TGCAGCGCGTGGGACTCGGGACAGCCAGACTGTGGCTACACCTTC	TRBV29-1	.	TRBD1	TRBJ1-2	15